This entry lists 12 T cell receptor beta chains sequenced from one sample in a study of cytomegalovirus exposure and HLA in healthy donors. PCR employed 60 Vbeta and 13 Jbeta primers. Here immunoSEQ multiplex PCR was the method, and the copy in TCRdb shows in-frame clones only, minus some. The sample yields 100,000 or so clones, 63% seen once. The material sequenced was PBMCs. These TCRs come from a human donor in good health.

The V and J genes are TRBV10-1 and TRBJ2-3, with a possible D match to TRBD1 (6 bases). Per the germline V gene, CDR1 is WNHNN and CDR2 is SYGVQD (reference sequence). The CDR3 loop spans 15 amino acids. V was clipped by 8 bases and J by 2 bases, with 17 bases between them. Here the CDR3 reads CASSTGHSSTDTQYF. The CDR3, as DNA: TGCGCCAGCTCAACGGGACACTCCTCCACAGATACGCAGTATTTT.

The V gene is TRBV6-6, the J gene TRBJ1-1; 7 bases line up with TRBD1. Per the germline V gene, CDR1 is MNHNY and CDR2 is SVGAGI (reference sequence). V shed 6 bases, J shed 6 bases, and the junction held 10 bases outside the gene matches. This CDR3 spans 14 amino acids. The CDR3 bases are TGTGCCAGCAGCGAATCAGGGGGGTTTGCTGAAGCTTTCTTT. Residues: CASSESGGFAEAFF.

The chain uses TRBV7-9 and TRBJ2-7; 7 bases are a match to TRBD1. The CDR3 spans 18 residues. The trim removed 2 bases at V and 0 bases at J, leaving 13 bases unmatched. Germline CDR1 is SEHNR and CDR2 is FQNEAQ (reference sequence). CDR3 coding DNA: TGTGCCAGCAGCTTATATCCCCCTAACAGGGGAAGCTCCTACGAGCAGTACTTC. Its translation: CASSLYPPNRGSSYEQYF.

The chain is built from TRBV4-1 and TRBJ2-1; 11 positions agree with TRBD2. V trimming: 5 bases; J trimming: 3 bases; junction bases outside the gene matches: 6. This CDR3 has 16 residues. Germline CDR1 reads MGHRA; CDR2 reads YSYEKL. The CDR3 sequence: CASSSGTSGYYNEQFF. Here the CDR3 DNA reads TGCGCCAGCAGCTCCGGGACTAGCGGTTACTACAATGAGCAGTTCTTC.

The CDR3: CASSLRGLASTGELFF. The CDR3, as DNA: TGTGCCAGCAGTTTACGGGGACTAGCTTCCACCGGGGAGCTGTTTTTT. This chain joins TRBV27 and TRBJ2-2; TRBD2 aligns across 9 bases. The V gene end was trimmed by 2 bases and the J gene end by 4 bases; junction bases not matched to a gene: 5. Germline V lookup: CDR1 MNHEY, CDR2 SMNVEV (reference sequence). This CDR3 contains 16 residues.

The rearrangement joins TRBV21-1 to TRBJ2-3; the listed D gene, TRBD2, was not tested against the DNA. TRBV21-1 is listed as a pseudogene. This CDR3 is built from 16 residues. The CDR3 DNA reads TGTGCCAGCAGCAAAGGGCCCGGGGAGGGCCCAGATACGCAGTATTTT. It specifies CASSKGPGEGPDTQYF.

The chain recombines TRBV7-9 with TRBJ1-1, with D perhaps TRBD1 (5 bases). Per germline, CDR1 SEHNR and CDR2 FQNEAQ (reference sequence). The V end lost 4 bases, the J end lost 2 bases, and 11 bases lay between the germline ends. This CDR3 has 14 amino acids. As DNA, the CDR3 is TGTGCCAGCAGCTCCACAGGAGTCAACACTGAAGCTTTCTTT. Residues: CASSSTGVNTEAFF.

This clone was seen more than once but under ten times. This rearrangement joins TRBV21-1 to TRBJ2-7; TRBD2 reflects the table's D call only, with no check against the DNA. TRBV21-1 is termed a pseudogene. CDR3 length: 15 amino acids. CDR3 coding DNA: TGTGCCAGCAGCAAAGCGGGAGTCCGCACCTACGAGCAGTACTTC. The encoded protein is CASSKAGVRTYEQYF.

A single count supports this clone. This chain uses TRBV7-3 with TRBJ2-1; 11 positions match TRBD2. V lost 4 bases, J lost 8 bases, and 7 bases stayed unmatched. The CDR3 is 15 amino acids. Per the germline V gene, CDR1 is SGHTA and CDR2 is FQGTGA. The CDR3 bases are TGTGCCAGCAGCTCTCTAGCGGGAGGTTGGGATGAGCAGTTCTTC. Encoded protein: CASSSLAGGWDEQFF.

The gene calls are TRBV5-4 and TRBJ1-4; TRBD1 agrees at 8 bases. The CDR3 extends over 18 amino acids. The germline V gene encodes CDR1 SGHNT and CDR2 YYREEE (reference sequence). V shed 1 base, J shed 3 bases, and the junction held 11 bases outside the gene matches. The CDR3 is CASSLRRGLGLANEKLFF. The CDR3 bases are TGTGCCAGCAGCTTGCGCAGGGGGCTCGGTCTAGCTAATGAAAAACTGTTTTTT.

The CDR3 here is CASSSPGLYTDTQYF. For the CDR3, the DNA is TGTGCCAGTAGTTCACCGGGACTTTACACAGATACGCAGTATTTT. J is TRBJ2-3 and V is TRBV19; D might be TRBD2 (6 bases). This CDR3 has 15 residues. Trimming stripped 5 bases from V and 2 bases from J, with 14 bases between. Germline CDR1 reads LNHDA; CDR2 reads SQIVND (reference sequence).

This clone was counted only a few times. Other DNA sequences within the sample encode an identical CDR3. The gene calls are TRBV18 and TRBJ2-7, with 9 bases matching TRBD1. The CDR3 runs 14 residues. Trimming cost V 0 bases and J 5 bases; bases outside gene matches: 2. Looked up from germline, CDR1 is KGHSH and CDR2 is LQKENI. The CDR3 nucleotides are TGTGCCAGCTCACCACCTGACAGGGGGAACGAGCAGTACTTC. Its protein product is CASSPPDRGNEQYF.